Following are 20 T cell receptor beta chains from one sample sequenced in a study of radiotherapy plus CTLA-4 blockade in lung cancer. The protocol was immunoSEQ multiplex PCR, while the TCRdb copy is restricted to in-frame clones and leaves out a portion. This table holds over 100,000 clones, over 65% found once. Sample: peripheral blood, taken from a patient treated with radiotherapy plus ipilimumab. Receptor source: a human donor with non-small cell lung cancer that progressed on radiotherapy plus ipilimumab. Some clones in this sample may be carry-over from other donors' samples.

This rearrangement joins TRBV7-2 to TRBJ1-1; 8 positions agree with TRBD1. CDR1 and CDR2 (germline): SGHTA, FQGNSA. There are 13 residues in the CDR3. The V and J ends lost 3 bases and 7 bases, in that order; junction bases with no gene match: 4. CDR3 in DNA: TGTGCCAGCAGCTTTTCACAGGGGGATGAAGCTTTCTTT. Translated: CASSFSQGDEAFF.

On this clone: Other DNA sequences in this specimen translate into the identical CDR3. V usage is TRBV23-1 and J usage is TRBJ1-1, with D uncertain. TRBV23-1 falls under the ORF class, with uncertain function. Trimming took 6 bases from V and 11 from J, leaving 13 bases between them. This CDR3 region has 11 residues. The CDR3 DNA follows: TGCGCCAGCAGCCTCACCCCAGCGGCTTTCTTT. This sequence encodes CASSLTPAAFF.

V usage is TRBV4-3 and J usage is TRBJ2-7; D not resolved. Germline CDR1 is LGHNA and CDR2 is YSLEER. Trimming shortened V by 0 bases and J by 4 bases, and 25 bases separated the two germline ends. The CDR3 is 19 amino acids. The CDR3 DNA follows: TGCGCCAGCAGCCAAGATTCCAATTCGTTGTTGGGGAACTTGTACGAGCAGTACTTC. Protein: CASSQDSNSLLGNLYEQYF.

CDR3 loop: CASSGRLGVGSGELFF. The DNA for the CDR3 is TGTGCCAGCAGCGGCAGGCTAGGGGTAGGGTCCGGGGAGCTGTTTTTT. This rearrangement joins TRBV27 to TRBJ2-2; TRBD1 is a possible D gene (5 bases). Germline CDR1 and CDR2: MNHEY and SMNVEV (reference sequence). V lost 6 bases to trimming and J lost 6 bases, with 20 bases between them. The CDR3 is 16 residues long.

The chain links TRBV6-5 to TRBJ1-2; TRBD1 might be the D (5 bases). Trimming removed 8 bases at V and 3 bases at J, with 19 bases between. The CDR3 is 15 amino acids. The germline CDR1 and CDR2 sequences are MNHEY and SVGAGI. Written as DNA, the CDR3 is TGTGCCAGCGGGATCGGGACTCCCCGGGACTATGGCTACACCTTC. Protein: CASGIGTPRDYGYTF.

The chain employs TRBV29-1 and TRBJ2-2, with D perhaps TRBD1 or TRBD2 (5 bases each). Trimming took 5 bases from V and 6 from J, leaving 22 bases between them. Germline V gene sequence: CDR1 SQVTM, CDR2 ANQGSEA. The CDR3 runs to 16 residues. CDR3 residues: CSVHSGTGTLPGELFF. DNA for the CDR3: TGCAGCGTTCACTCCGGAACGGGGACCCTGCCCGGGGAGCTGTTTTTT.

The chain uses TRBV9 and TRBJ1-1; D call uncertain. The length of the CDR3 is 13 residues. CDR1 is SGDLS and CDR2 is YYNGEE in the germline V gene. The V gene lost 3 bases and the J gene lost 4 bases, with 10 bases spanning the gap. CDR3 bases: TGTGCCAGCAGCGGCGGCGCGGGCACTGAAGCTTTCTTT. Translating gives CASSGGAGTEAFF.

Only a few counts were recorded for this clone. This chain uses TRBV4-1 with TRBJ1-2, with a tentative D call TRBD1 (6 bases). The germline gives CDR1 MGHRA, CDR2 YSYEKL. The CDR3 covers 17 residues. V lost 1 base to trimming and J lost 4 bases, with 19 bases between them. The CDR3 protein is CASSQVGTPLTGYGYTF. CDR3 nucleotide sequence: TGCGCCAGCAGCCAAGTTGGGACACCGCTTACCGGCTATGGCTACACCTTC.

V usage is TRBV27 and J usage is TRBJ2-1; 8 nucleotides match TRBD2. The trim removed 4 bases at V and 8 bases at J, leaving 10 bases unmatched. The CDR3 contains 15 residues. Germline V gives CDR1 MNHEY, CDR2 SMNVEV (reference sequence). This chain's CDR3 is CASSSPGLVSDEQFF. The CDR3 DNA is TGTGCCAGCAGTTCCCCGGGACTAGTCAGCGATGAGCAGTTCTTC.

This chain uses TRBV7-2 with TRBJ2-2, with 12 bases lining up with TRBD2. J lost 2 bases, V lost 5 bases, and 6 bases had no gene match. The CDR3 length is 17 residues. CDR1 and CDR2 from the germline V gene are SGHTA and FQGNSA. The CDR3 sequence is CASSLLGLAGNTGELFF. The CDR3 DNA is TGTGCCAGCAGCCTCCTGGGACTAGCGGGTAACACCGGGGAGCTGTTTTTT.

A word on this clone: This may arise from a read error, as a much more abundant clone is one base away. This chain uses TRBV10-3 with TRBJ1-2, with 7 bases that match TRBD1. The CDR3 contains 15 residues. The germline CDR1 and CDR2 sequences are ENHRY and SYGVKD. For the CDR3, the DNA is TGTGCCAGCAGTGAACCTCGGACAGGACTCCATGGCTACACCTTC. Its translation: CASSEPRTGLHGYTF.

The chain couples TRBV11-2 to TRBJ2-5; 8 bases map to TRBD2. CDR1 and CDR2 (germline): SGHAT, FQNNGV. V was pared by 4 bases and J by 5 bases, with 9 bases of the junction left unmatched. The CDR3 sequence is 15 residues long. The CDR3 nucleotides read TGTGCCAGCAGCTACCGGACTAGCTTGCGGGAGACCCAGTACTTC. This translates into CASSYRTSLRETQYF.

The CDR3 DNA reads as TGCGCCAGCAGCCAAGGACAGGGTAGGCCGAACACTGAAGCTTTCTTT. Protein sequence: CASSQGQGRPNTEAFF. J is TRBJ1-1 and V is TRBV4-3; 7 nucleotides line up with TRBD1. J lost 1 base, V lost 1 base, and 6 bases had no gene match. CDR3 length: 16 residues. Germline V gene data show CDR1 as LGHNA and CDR2 as YSLEER.

The rearrangement links TRBV5-4 to TRBJ1-1; the D is unclear. The length of the CDR3 is 14 residues. V was clipped by 0 bases and J by 3 bases, with 9 bases between them. Germline-derived CDR1 and CDR2 are SGHNT and YYREEE (reference sequence). This CDR3 reads CASSLGGSDTEAFF. DNA of the CDR3: TGTGCCAGCAGCTTGGGAGGGTCCGACACTGAAGCTTTCTTT. The full variable domain, rest sourced from reference TRBV5-4 and TRBJ1-1, is ETGVTQSPTHLIKTRGQQVTLRCSSQSGHNTVSWYQQALGQGPQFIFQYYREEENGRGNFPPRFSGLQFPNYSSELNVNALELDDSALYLCASSLGGSDTEAFFGQGTRLTVV.

The chain carries TRBV25-1 and TRBJ2-1; no clear D. The CDR3 is 15 amino acids. CDR1 is MGHDK and CDR2 is SYGVNS in the germline V gene. V was trimmed by 3 bases and J by 5 bases, leaving 14 bases between them. The CDR3 is CASSDTGPDDNEQFF. In nucleotides, the CDR3 is TGTGCCAGCAGTGATACCGGGCCGGACGACAATGAGCAGTTCTTC.

A single count supports this clone. V is TRBV15 and J is TRBJ1-4; the D is unclear. Germline V gene lookup returns CDR1 LNHNV and CDR2 YYDKDF (reference sequence). This CDR3 is 13 amino acids long. V shed 5 bases and J shed 5 bases, with 9 bases lying between them. Here the CDR3 DNA reads TGTGCCACCAGCCGAGCGTTCAATGAAAAACTGTTTTTT. Encoded protein: CATSRAFNEKLFF.

As concerns this clone: At one of its ends the junction is not consistent with the germline gene, which may arise from a read error. The genes are TRBV14 and TRBJ1-1; the D is unclear. CDR1 and CDR2 from the germline V gene are SGHDN and FVKESK. CDR3 length: 12 residues. This CDR3 reads CASSQDNTASSF. CDR3 nucleotides: TGTGCCAGCAGCCAAGATAATACGGCTTCTAGCTTT.

This clone was recorded only once. The rearrangement joins TRBV7-2 to TRBJ2-1; 8 bases fit TRBD2. V gave up 3 bases and J gave up 8 bases; unmatched junction bases: 3. Germline CDR1 is SGHTA and CDR2 is FQGNSA. The CDR3 sequence is 13 residues long. The CDR3 nucleotides read TGTGCCAGCAGCTTTCGGGGGGGCGATGAGCAGTTCTTC. This encodes CASSFRGGDEQFF.

This rearrangement joins TRBV27 to TRBJ2-3; D uncertain. The CDR3 totals 15 residues. Trimming left V 1 base short and J 0 bases short, with 8 bases between. Germline V CDR1 and CDR2: MNHEY, SMNVEV (reference sequence). CDR3 protein: CASSLFEASTDTQYF. DNA for the CDR3: TGTGCCAGCAGTTTATTCGAGGCTAGCACAGATACGCAGTATTTT.

The rearrangement links TRBV7-9 to TRBJ2-7; 8 nucleotides agree with TRBD2. This CDR3 has 13 amino acids. V lost 5 bases, J lost 4 bases, and 4 bases stayed unmatched. CDR1 is SEHNR and CDR2 is FQNEAQ in the germline V gene (reference sequence). This CDR3 is CASSPGGQYEQYF. CDR3 nucleotide sequence: TGTGCCAGCAGCCCGGGGGGGCAATACGAGCAGTACTTC.